Listed below are T cell receptor beta chains from one sample, sequenced in a study of shared clonotypes between healthy human individuals. Sequenced by immunoSEQ multiplex PCR; TCRdb stores in-frame clones only, minus some. The data show some 1 million clones, approximately 70% seen once. The sequencing input was memory CD4+ T cells sorted from blood. The receptors were gathered from a young man in good health. Each CDR3 is given with its conserved first and last residue. D genes are given only for firm matches. Clone size is stated in some rows and not others, as once, few, many or a class when expanded.

size: .
V: TRBV15
J: TRBJ1-5
D: .
DNA: TGTGCCACCAGCGCTAGCAATCAGCCCCAGCATTTT
CDR3: CATSASNQPQHF

size: .
V: TRBV28
J: TRBJ1-1
D: .
DNA: TGTGCCAGCAGTCGAGATATAAACACTGAAGCTTTCTTT
CDR3: CASSRDINTEAFF

size: .
V: TRBV21-1
J: TRBJ1-6
D: .
DNA: TGTGCCAGCGGCCCTAGGGGAGGAAGCCGCTATTCACCCCTCCACTTT
CDR3: CASGPRGGSRYSPLHF

size: .
V: TRBV5-1
J: TRBJ2-6
D: .
DNA: TGCGCCAGCAGCTTGGGCGTGATCTCTGGGGCCAACGTCCTGACTTTC
CDR3: CASSLGVISGANVLTF

size: .
V: TRBV5-4
J: TRBJ2-5
D: .
DNA: TGTGCCAGCAGCCCGGGGGGGGACAGTCGAGGGACCCAGTACTTC
CDR3: CASSPGGDSRGTQYF

size: .
V: TRBV28
J: TRBJ1-5
D: .
DNA: TGTGCCAGCAGAAATGAGGGGGGATTGCGGCCCCAGCATTTT
CDR3: CASRNEGGLRPQHF

size: once
V: TRBV30
J: TRBJ1-5
D: .
DNA: TGTGCCTGGAGTGGGCGCTTAGATCAGCCCCAGCATTTT
CDR3: CAWSGRLDQPQHF

size: .
V: TRBV30
J: TRBJ1-6
D: TRBD1
DNA: TGTGCCTGGAGTCCTCCGGGACAGGGTATTTCACCCCTCCACTTT
CDR3: CAWSPPGQGISPLHF

size: few
V: TRBV30
J: TRBJ1-5
D: .
DNA: TGTGCCTGGAGTCGCGAGGGTTCAACTAGAAGTTATCAGCCCCAGCATTTT
CDR3: CAWSREGSTRSYQPQHF

size: .
V: TRBV5-1
J: TRBJ1-2
D: TRBD1
DNA: TGTGCCAGCAGCTTGGGACCAGGGGGAAACTATGGCTACACCTTC
CDR3: CASSLGPGGNYGYTF

size: .
V: TRBV6-5
J: TRBJ1-2
D: TRBD1
DNA: TGTGCCAGCAGTTACGGGACAGGGACCGGCTACACCTTC
CDR3: CASSYGTGTGYTF

size: .
V: TRBV5-1
J: TRBJ2-3
D: .
DNA: TGCGCCAGCAGCGCAGGAGGGAGGAGCACAGATACGCAGTATTTT
CDR3: CASSAGGRSTDTQYF

size: .
V: TRBV29-1
J: TRBJ1-3
D: .
DNA: TGCAGCGTTGTGGGAGGGCCCGGATCTGGAAACACCATATATTTT
CDR3: CSVVGGPGSGNTIYF

size: .
V: TRBV7-2
J: TRBJ2-3
D: TRBD2
DNA: TGTGCCAGCCGTCGAGAGCGGGGGGGCACAGATACGCAGTATTTT
CDR3: CASRRERGGTDTQYF

size: .
V: TRBV6-5
J: TRBJ1-4
D: .
DNA: TGTGCCAGCAGGGTGACAGGCGCAACTAATGAAAAACTGTTTTTT
CDR3: CASRVTGATNEKLFF

size: .
V: TRBV10-3
J: TRBJ1-2
D: .
DNA: TGTGCCATCAGTGAGTCAGACACCATTTATGGCTACACCTTC
CDR3: CAISESDTIYGYTF

size: once
V: TRBV27
J: TRBJ1-1
D: TRBD1
DNA: TGTGCCAGCAGTCTACAGGGGGTGGTCACTGAAGCTTTCTTT
CDR3: CASSLQGVVTEAFF

size: few
V: TRBV30
J: TRBJ1-5
D: TRBD1
DNA: TGTGCCTGGAGAGGACAGGGGTCGGGGCAGCCCCAGCATTTT
CDR3: CAWRGQGSGQPQHF

size: .
V: TRBV2
J: TRBJ2-3
D: TRBD1
DNA: TGTGCCAGCAGAGAGCCTGGACAGGGCATGAATACGCAGTATTTT
CDR3: CASREPGQGMNTQYF

size: .
V: TRBV7-2
J: TRBJ1-2
D: .
DNA: TGTGCCAGCAGCTTAAGTTTCACGGACTATGGCTACACCTTC
CDR3: CASSLSFTDYGYTF

size: once
V: TRBV5-1
J: TRBJ2-5
D: .
DNA: TGCGCCAGCAGCTTGCAAGTTACGGAGACCCAGTACTTC
CDR3: CASSLQVTETQYF

size: .
V: TRBV6-5
J: TRBJ1-5
D: TRBD1
DNA: TGTGCCAGCAGGTCCACAGGGGGTGGACAGCCCCAGCATTTT
CDR3: CASRSTGGGQPQHF

size: .
V: TRBV7-2
J: TRBJ2-1
D: .
DNA: TGTGCCAGCAGTGGGGCTTCAGGGAGCTCCTACAATGAGCAGTTCTTC
CDR3: CASSGASGSSYNEQFF

size: .
V: TRBV4-2
J: TRBJ2-3
D: .
DNA: TGTGCCAGCAGCCAAGAAGCGACAGGGAGGGATACGCAGTATTTT
CDR3: CASSQEATGRDTQYF

size: .
V: TRBV5-1
J: TRBJ2-7
D: .
DNA: TGCGCCAGCAGCTTGGGGGCAGGGTGGACCTACGAGCAGTACTTC
CDR3: CASSLGAGWTYEQYF